This passage covers 6 T cell receptor beta chains from one sample sequenced in a study of post-analysis software for immune sequencing data. Included in the TCR beta cDNA libraries were unique molecular identifiers. A single record per CDR3 protein comes from TCRdb applying MiXCR to the PCR reads. Among about 540,000 distinct CDR3 sequences listed, about a third were seen once. General study findings and limits: About five TRBV segments appeared more often in patients than in controls, and TRBV5-6, TRBV5-1 and TRBV20-1 were among these.

No antigen has been identified for these receptors. Sample: blood. These receptors originate from a girl aged 2 to 17 with multiple sclerosis.

V gene TRBV10-3 combines with J gene TRBJ2-5, with 8 positions matching TRBD1. Germline V gene data show CDR1 as ENHRY and CDR2 as SYGVKD. The V and J ends lost 2 bases and 2 bases, in that order; junction bases with no gene match: 1. This CDR3 contains 14 residues. This chain's CDR3 is CAISEGQGQETQYF. The CDR3 region has the DNA TGTGCCATCAGTGAGGGACAGGGACAAGAGACCCAGTACTTC.

This clonotype was found a few times. The V gene is TRBV6-5, the J gene TRBJ2-7, with D perhaps matching TRBD1 (6 bases). The CDR3 runs to 13 residues. With 6 bases removed from V and 4 bases from J, the gap between germline ends came to 13 bases. The germline gives CDR1 MNHEY, CDR2 SVGAGI. CDR3 region: CASSPTGQYEQYF. The CDR3 DNA sequence: TGTGCCAGCAGCCCCACCGGACAGTACGAGCAGTACTTC.

Concerning this clonotype itself: Germline and junction disagree at one end, which may indicate a read error. The gene calls are TRBV12-3 or TRBV12-4 and TRBJ2-3; D unresolved. The CDR3 is 14 residues long. The CDR3: CASRLTRKADMQYF. The CDR3 region has the DNA TGTGCCAGCAGGTTAACAAGGAAAGCAGATATGCAGTATTTT.

The table lists this clonotype with a few counts. The J gene is TRBJ1-4, the V gene TRBV20-1; 12 bases agree with TRBD1. The CDR3 has 17 amino acids. The trim removed 3 bases at V and 4 bases at J, leaving 9 bases unmatched. Germline V lookup: CDR1 DFQATT, CDR2 SNEGSKA (reference sequence). CDR3 residues: CSASLMGQGADNEKLFF. CDR3 DNA sequence: TGCAGTGCTAGCTTGATGGGACAGGGGGCTGATAATGAAAAACTGTTTTTT.

This clonotype was detected once. The V call is TRBV5-1, the J call TRBJ2-1; no clear D. Trimming took 4 bases from V and 9 from J, leaving 11 bases between them. Germline V lookup: CDR1 SGHRS, CDR2 YFSETQ. This CDR3 spans 12 amino acids. The CDR3 coding sequence is TGCGCCAGCAGCCCACCCCCGGGTGAGCAGTTCTTC. It specifies CASSPPPGEQFF. The full variable domain, with the rest looked up from reference TRBV5-1 and TRBJ2-1, is KAGVTQTPRYLIKTRGQQVTLSCSPISGHRSVSWYQQTPGQGLQFLFEYFSETQRNKGNFPGRFSGRQFSNSRSEMNVSTLELGDSALYLCASSPPPGEQFFGPGTRLTVL.

This clonotype was picked up many times. J is TRBJ2-5 and V is TRBV20-1; TRBD2 might be the D (6 bases). The CDR3 loop spans 13 amino acids. Germline lookup yields CDR1 DFQATT and CDR2 SNEGSKA (reference sequence). Trimming removed 3 bases at V and 3 bases at J, with 11 bases between. The CDR3: CSARQGGKETQYF. CDR3 sequence (DNA): TGCAGTGCTAGGCAGGGAGGTAAAGAGACCCAGTACTTC.